Listed here are 13 T cell receptor beta chains from one sample, sequenced in a study of patients and donors after allogeneic stem cell transplantation. Using its own MiXCR run on the RT-PCR reads, TCRdb lists one record per CDR3 protein. The sample holds some 90,000 distinct CDR3 sequences, 45% to 50% seen once. Sequenced: blood, either unsorted or a sorted T cell fraction (not recorded which). These receptor sequences come from a human donor who was either an allogeneic HSCT recipient or a stem cell or donor lymphocyte infusion donor (not recorded which). It is not recorded whose cells these are; they may come from a transplant donor.

In its sample, this clonotype was seen a few times. This chain links TRBV7-2 with TRBJ1-1; D is uncertain. The V end was cut by 5 bases, the J end by 6 bases, with 16 bases between. The CDR3 is made up of 14 amino acids. The germline V gene has CDR1 SGHTA and CDR2 FQGNSA. Here the CDR3 DNA reads TGTGCCAGCAGCGAGCAGGCGGTTTCAGCTGAAGCTTTCTTT. It is translated as CASSEQAVSAEAFF.

This clonotype has more than one count but fewer than ten. The V and J genes are TRBV19 and TRBJ1-6; no definite D call. Deletions cut 7 bases from V and 0 bases from J, with 7 bases between. Germline V gene data show CDR1 as LNHDA and CDR2 as SQIVND (reference sequence). The CDR3 has 14 residues. CDR3 residues: CASNKSSYNSPLHF. The CDR3 region has the DNA TGTGCCAGTAACAAGAGCTCCTATAATTCACCCCTCCACTTT.

The chain carries TRBV23-1 and TRBJ2-1; 13 nucleotides align to TRBD2. TRBV23-1 counts as an open reading frame of uncertain function. V lost 7 bases and J lost 7; bases outside the gene matches: 7. The CDR3 runs to 15 residues. The CDR3 nucleotides are TGCGCCAGCACCATGGGACTAGCGGGAAAGAATGAGCAGTTCTTC. Its protein product is CASTMGLAGKNEQFF.

This clonotype was counted between two and nine times. The J gene is TRBJ1-1, the V gene TRBV24-1; D perhaps matches TRBD1 (6 bases). Germline V CDR1 and CDR2: KGHDR, SFDVKD. Trimming pared 6 bases from V and 1 base from J, leaving 14 bases between. The CDR3 totals 15 residues. Here the CDR3 reads CATSTSGRGNTEAFF. DNA for the CDR3: TGTGCCACCAGTACCTCGGGCAGGGGGAACACTGAAGCTTTCTTT.

This sequence joins TRBV6-2 or TRBV6-3 and TRBJ2-6, with D possibly being TRBD2 (6 bases). Trimming stripped 6 bases from V and 2 bases from J, with 14 bases between. This CDR3 region has 16 residues. CDR1 is MNHEY, CDR2 SVGEGT, per germline. This CDR3 reads CASSRRREAGANVLTF. CDR3 coding DNA: TGTGCCAGCAGCCGCCGCAGGGAGGCTGGGGCCAACGTCCTGACTTTC.

This clonotype has more than one count but fewer than ten. The chain uses TRBV20-1 and TRBJ1-5; a weak D match, TRBD1 (5 bases). The V gene's germline CDR1 is DFQATT and CDR2 SNEGSKA (reference sequence). V lost 1 base, J lost 3 bases, and 13 bases lay in between. The CDR3 is 15 residues long. The CDR3: CSARGVWDANQPQHF. DNA for the CDR3: TGCAGTGCTAGAGGGGTATGGGACGCCAATCAGCCCCAGCATTTT.

The V and J genes are TRBV4-2 and TRBJ2-2; 13 bases line up with TRBD2. The CDR3 spans 19 residues. CDR1 is LGHNA and CDR2 is YNFKEQ in the germline V gene. J lost 0 bases, V lost 4 bases, and 8 bases had no gene match. This chain's CDR3 is CASSREGLAGTSNTGELFF. The CDR3, as DNA: TGTGCCAGCAGCCGGGAGGGACTAGCGGGGACTTCGAACACCGGGGAGCTGTTTTTT.

The rearrangement links TRBV20-1 to TRBJ2-7; unclear D gene. In germline, CDR1 is DFQATT, CDR2 SNEGSKA (reference sequence). There are 11 residues in the CDR3. Trimming cost V 4 bases and J 5 bases, with 9 bases left between them. In DNA form, the CDR3 reads TGCAGTGCTAATGGTGGGGACGAGCAGTACTTC. It is translated as CSANGGDEQYF.

The V and J genes are TRBV5-1 and TRBJ2-7; perhaps TRBD1 as D (6 bases). The germline gives CDR1 SGHRS, CDR2 YFSETQ. Trimming stripped 3 bases from V and 5 bases from J, with 18 bases between. CDR3 length: 15 residues. The CDR3 DNA reads as TGCGCCAGCAGCTACCCAGGGGACCCACTAGACGAGCAGTACTTC. Translation gives CASSYPGDPLDEQYF.

The rearrangement links TRBV12-3 or TRBV12-4 to TRBJ1-1, with 7 bases that match TRBD1. V shed 6 bases, J shed 4 bases, and the junction held 5 bases outside the gene matches. This CDR3 spans 13 amino acids. CDR3: CASRPQGGTEAFF. The CDR3 DNA reads TGTGCCAGCAGACCTCAGGGGGGCACTGAAGCTTTCTTT.

The chain joins TRBV28 to TRBJ1-1; D is possibly TRBD1 (5 bases). Germline assignment: CDR1 MDHEN and CDR2 SYDVKM. The ends were cut back, 3 bases at V and 1 base at J, with 6 bases in the middle. The CDR3 is 13 residues long. The CDR3 reads CASSLGRNTEAFF. The CDR3 bases are TGTGCCAGCAGTTTGGGGCGGAACACTGAAGCTTTCTTT.

The chain has TRBV28 and TRBJ1-4; tentatively, D is TRBD1 (5 bases). The V end lost 7 bases, the J end lost 8 bases, and 17 bases lay between the germline ends. CDR3 length: 14 amino acids. Germline lookup yields CDR1 MDHEN and CDR2 SYDVKM. CDR3: CASTPTGQWEKLFF. The CDR3 DNA is TGTGCCAGCACCCCCACGGGGCAATGGGAAAAACTGTTTTTT.

V usage is TRBV20-1 and J usage is TRBJ2-4, with 7 positions matching TRBD2. CDR3 length equals 15 residues. Unmatched junction bases numbered 5, after V lost 3 bases and J lost 0 bases. CDR1 and CDR2 (germline): DFQATT, SNEGSKA (reference sequence). The CDR3 reads CSASGLVLAKNIQYF. The CDR3 nucleotides are TGCAGTGCTAGCGGACTAGTCCTAGCCAAAAACATTCAGTACTTC.